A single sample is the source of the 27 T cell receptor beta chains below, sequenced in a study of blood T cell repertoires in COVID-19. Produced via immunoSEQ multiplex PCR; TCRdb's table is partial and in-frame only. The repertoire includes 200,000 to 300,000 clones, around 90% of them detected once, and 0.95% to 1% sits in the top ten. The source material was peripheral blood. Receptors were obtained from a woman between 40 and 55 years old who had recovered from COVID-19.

Here the CDR3 DNA reads TGTGCCGCCCCGGGGATTGGGTCCTACAATGAGCAGTTCTTC. The encoded protein is CAAPGIGSYNEQFF. The V call is TRBV5-8, the J call TRBJ2-1; D perhaps matches TRBD2 (5 bases). The V and J ends lost 10 bases and 1 base respectively, with 15 bases between them. Germline V CDR1 and CDR2: SGHTS, YDEGEE. The CDR3 runs 14 residues.

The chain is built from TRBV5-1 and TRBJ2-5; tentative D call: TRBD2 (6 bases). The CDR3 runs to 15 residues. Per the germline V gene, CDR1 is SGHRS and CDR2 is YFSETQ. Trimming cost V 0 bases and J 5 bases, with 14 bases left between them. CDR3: CASSLVAGRPETQYF. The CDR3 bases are TGCGCCAGCAGCTTGGTTGCGGGGCGCCCGGAGACCCAGTACTTC.

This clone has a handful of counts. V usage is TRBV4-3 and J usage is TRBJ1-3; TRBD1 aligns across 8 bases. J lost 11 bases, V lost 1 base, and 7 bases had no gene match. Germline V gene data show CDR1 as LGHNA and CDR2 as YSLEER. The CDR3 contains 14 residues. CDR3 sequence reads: CASSQGTGPRAIYF. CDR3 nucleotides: TGCGCCAGCAGCCAAGGGACAGGGCCGCGGGCCATATATTTT.

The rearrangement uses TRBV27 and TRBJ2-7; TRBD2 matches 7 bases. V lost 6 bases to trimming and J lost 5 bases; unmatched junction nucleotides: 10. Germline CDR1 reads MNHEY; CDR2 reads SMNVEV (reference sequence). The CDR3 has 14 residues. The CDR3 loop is CASSPGLMGHEQYF. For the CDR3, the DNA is TGTGCCAGCAGCCCGGGACTAATGGGCCACGAGCAGTACTTC.

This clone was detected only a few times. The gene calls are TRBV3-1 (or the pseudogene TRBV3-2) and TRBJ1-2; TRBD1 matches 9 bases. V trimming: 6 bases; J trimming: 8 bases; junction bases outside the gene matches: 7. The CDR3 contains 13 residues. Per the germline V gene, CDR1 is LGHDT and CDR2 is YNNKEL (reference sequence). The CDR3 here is CASRPQGARGYTF. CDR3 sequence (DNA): TGTGCCAGCAGACCACAGGGGGCGCGGGGCTACACCTTC.

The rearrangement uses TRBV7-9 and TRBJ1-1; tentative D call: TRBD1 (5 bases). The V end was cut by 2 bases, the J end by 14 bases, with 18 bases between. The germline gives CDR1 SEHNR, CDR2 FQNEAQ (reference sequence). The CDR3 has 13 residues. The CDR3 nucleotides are TGTGCCAGCAGCTTAATTTCGGGCGGGGGAGTGTTCTTT. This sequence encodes CASSLISGGGVFF.

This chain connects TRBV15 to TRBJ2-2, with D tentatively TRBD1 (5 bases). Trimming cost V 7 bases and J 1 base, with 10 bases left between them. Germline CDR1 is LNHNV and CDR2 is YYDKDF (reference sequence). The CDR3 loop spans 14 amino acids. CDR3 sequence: CATTPTENTGELFF. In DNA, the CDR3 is TGTGCCACCACGCCGACAGAGAACACCGGGGAGCTGTTTTTT. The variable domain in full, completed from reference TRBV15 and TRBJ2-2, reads DAMVIQNPRYQVTQFGKPVTLSCSQTLNHNVMYWYQQKSSQAPKLLFHYYDKDFNNEADTPDNFQSRRPNTSFCFLDIRSPGLGDTAMYLCATTPTENTGELFFGEGSRLTVL.

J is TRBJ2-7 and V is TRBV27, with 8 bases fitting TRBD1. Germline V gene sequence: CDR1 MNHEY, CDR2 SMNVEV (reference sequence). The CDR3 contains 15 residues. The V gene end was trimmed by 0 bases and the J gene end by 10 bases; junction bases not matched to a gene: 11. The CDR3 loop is CASSLSGDRRPTQYF. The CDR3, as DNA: TGTGCCAGCAGTTTATCGGGGGACAGGAGGCCAACTCAGTACTTC.

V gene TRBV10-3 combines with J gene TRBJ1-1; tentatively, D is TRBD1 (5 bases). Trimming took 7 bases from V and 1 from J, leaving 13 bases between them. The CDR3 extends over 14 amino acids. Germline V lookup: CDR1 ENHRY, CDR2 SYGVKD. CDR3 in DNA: TGTGCCATCATGAGCGGGACGGGGAACACTGAAGCTTTCTTT. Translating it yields CAIMSGTGNTEAFF.

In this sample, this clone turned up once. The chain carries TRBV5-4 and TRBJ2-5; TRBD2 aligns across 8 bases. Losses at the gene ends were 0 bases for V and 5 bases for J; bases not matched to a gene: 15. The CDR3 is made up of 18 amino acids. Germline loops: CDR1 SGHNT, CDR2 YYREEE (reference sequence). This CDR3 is CASSLVVAGLPSGETQYF. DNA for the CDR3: TGTGCCAGCAGCTTGGTTGTAGCGGGGCTACCAAGTGGCGAGACCCAGTACTTC.

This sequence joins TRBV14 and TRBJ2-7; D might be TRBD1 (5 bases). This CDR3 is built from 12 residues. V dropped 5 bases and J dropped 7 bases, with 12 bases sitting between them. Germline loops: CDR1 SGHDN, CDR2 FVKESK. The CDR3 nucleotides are TGTGCCAGCAGCAGGACACCATGGGAGCAGTACTTC. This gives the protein CASSRTPWEQYF. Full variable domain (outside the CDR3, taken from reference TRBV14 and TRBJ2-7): EAGVTQFPSHSVIEKGQTVTLRCDPISGHDNLYWYRRVMGKEIKFLLHFVKESKQDESGMPNNRFLAERTGGTYSTLKVQPAELEDSGVYFCASSRTPWEQYFGPGTRLTVT.

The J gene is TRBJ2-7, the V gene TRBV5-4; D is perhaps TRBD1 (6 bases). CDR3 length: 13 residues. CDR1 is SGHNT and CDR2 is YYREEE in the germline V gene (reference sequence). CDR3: CASSLAGTIPPSV. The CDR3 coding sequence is TGTGCCAGCAGCTTGGCCGGGACAATCCCCCCTTCGGTC.

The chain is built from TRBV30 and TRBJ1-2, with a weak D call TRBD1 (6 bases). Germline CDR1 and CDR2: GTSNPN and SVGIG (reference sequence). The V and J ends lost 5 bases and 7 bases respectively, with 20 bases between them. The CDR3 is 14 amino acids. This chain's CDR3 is CAWERGFPRGGYTF. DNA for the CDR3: TGTGCCTGGGAAAGGGGCTTCCCCAGGGGTGGCTACACCTTC.

Here the CDR3 DNA reads TGTGCCAGCAGTTTTGGCACGGGCTACACCTTC. This codes for CASSFGTGYTF. The chain uses TRBV12-3 or TRBV12-4 and TRBJ1-2; D unclear. The V gene lost 3 bases and the J gene lost 8 bases, with 7 bases spanning the gap. The CDR3 runs 11 residues.

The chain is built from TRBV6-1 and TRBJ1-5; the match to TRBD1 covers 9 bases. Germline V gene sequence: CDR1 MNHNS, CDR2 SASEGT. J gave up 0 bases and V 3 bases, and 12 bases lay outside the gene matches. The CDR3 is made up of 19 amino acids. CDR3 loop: CASSERTGVQGYSNQPQHF. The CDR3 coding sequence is TGTGCCAGCAGTGAGCGGACAGGGGTTCAGGGATATAGCAATCAGCCCCAGCATTTT.

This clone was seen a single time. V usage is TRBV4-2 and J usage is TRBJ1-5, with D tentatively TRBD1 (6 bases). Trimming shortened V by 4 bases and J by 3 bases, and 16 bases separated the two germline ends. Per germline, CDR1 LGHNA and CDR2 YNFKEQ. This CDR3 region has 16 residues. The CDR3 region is CASSPLLGATNQPQHF. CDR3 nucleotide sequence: TGTGCCAGCAGCCCCCTATTGGGGGCCACCAATCAGCCCCAGCATTTT.

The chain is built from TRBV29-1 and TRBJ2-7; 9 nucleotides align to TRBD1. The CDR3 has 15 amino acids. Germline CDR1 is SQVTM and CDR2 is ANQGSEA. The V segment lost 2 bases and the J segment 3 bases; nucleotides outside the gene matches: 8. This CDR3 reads CSVELSPGQGYEQYF. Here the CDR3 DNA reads TGCAGCGTTGAACTATCACCGGGACAGGGCTACGAGCAGTACTTC.

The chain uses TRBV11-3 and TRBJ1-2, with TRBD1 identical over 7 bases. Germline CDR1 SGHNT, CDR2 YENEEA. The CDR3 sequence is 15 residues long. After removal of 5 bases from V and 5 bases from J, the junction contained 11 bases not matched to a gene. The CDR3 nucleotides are TGTGCCAGCAGCAAACGGGACAGCGGTGGGTATGGCTACACCTTC. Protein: CASSKRDSGGYGYTF.

CDR3: CASSSPRTLGDTQYF. The DNA for the CDR3 is TGTGCCAGCAGCTCCCCTCGGACTTTGGGGGATACGCAGTATTTT. The V call is TRBV13, the J call TRBJ2-3; D possibly corresponds to TRBD2 (5 bases). Germline V gives CDR1 PRHDT, CDR2 FYEKMQ (reference sequence). V was pared by 4 bases and J by 6 bases, with 17 bases between. This CDR3 is 15 amino acids long.

CDR3 protein: CASSLGPSGSTDTQYF. The CDR3 nucleotides are TGTGCCAGCAGCTTAGGGCCTAGCGGTAGCACAGATACGCAGTATTTT. J is TRBJ2-3 and V is TRBV7-9; 7 bases are shared with TRBD2. Losses at the gene ends were 1 base for V and 0 bases for J; bases not matched to a gene: 4. The germline gives CDR1 SEHNR, CDR2 FQNEAQ (reference sequence). The CDR3 has 16 residues.

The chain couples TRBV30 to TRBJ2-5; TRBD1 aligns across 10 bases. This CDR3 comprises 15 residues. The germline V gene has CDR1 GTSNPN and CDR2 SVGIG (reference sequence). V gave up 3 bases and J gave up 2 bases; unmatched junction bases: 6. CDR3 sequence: CAWSRGQGGQETQYF. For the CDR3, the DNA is TGTGCCTGGAGCCGAGGACAGGGGGGACAAGAGACCCAGTACTTC.

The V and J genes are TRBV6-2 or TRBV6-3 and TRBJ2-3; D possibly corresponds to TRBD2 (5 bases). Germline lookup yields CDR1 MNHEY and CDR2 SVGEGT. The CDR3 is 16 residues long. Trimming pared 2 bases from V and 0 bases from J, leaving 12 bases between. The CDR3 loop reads CASSYHRRPSTDTQYF. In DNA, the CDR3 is TGTGCCAGCAGTTACCACCGGAGGCCTAGCACAGATACGCAGTATTTT.

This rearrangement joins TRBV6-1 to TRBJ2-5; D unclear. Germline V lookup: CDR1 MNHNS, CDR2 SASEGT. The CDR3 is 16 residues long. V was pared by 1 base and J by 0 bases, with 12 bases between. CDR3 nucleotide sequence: TGTGCCAGCAGTGAAGGGGCCTATAGTAACCAAGAGACCCAGTACTTC. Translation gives CASSEGAYSNQETQYF.

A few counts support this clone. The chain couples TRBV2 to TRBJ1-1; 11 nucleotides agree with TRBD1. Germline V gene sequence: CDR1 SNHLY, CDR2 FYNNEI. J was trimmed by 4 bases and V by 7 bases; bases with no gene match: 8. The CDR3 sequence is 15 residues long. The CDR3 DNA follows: TGTGCCAGCACTCGGGACAGGGGGGGAGGCACTGAAGCTTTCTTT. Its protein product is CASTRDRGGGTEAFF. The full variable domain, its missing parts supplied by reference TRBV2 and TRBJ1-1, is EPEVTQTPSHQVTQMGQEVILRCVPISNHLYFYWYRQILGQKVEFLVSFYNNEISEKSEIFDDQFSVERPDGSNFTLKIRSTKLEDSAMYFCASTRDRGGGTEAFFGQGTRLTVV.

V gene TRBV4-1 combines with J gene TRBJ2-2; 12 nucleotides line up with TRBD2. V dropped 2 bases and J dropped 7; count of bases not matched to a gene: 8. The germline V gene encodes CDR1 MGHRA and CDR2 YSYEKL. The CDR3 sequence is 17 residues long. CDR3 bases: TGCGCCAGCAGCCAAATACTAGCGGGAGGTGTGGTCGGGGAGCTGTTTTTT. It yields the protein CASSQILAGGVVGELFF.

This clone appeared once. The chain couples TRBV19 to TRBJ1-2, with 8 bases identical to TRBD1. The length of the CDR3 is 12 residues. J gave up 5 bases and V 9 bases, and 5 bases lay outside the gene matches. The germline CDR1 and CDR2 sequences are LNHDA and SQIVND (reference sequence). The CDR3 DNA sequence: TGTGCCAGCTGGGACAGGCCGTATGGCTACACCTTC. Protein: CASWDRPYGYTF. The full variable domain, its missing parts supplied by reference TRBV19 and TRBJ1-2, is DGGITQSPKYLFRKEGQNVTLSCEQNLNHDAMYWYRQDPGQGLRLIYYSQIVNDFQKGDIAEGYSVSREKKESFPLTVTSAQKNPTAFYLCASWDRPYGYTFGSGTRLTVV.

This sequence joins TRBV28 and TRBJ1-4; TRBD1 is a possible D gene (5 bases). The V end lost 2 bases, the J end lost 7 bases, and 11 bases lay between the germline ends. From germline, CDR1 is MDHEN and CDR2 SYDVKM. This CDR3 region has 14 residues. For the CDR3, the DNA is TGTGCCAGCAGTTTAGGCCTGGGGGGTGAAAAACTGTTTTTT. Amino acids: CASSLGLGGEKLFF.